The sequence of this T cell receptor beta chain was determined in a study of cytomegalovirus exposure and HLA in healthy donors. Whole-study findings and limits: The listing of roughly 160 TCR beta chains classed them as cytomegalovirus-associated. Specificity of three CMV-associated chains for CMV antigens was verified in vitro. Rarity held for most TCR sequences, but there were some public TCRs that occurred in many donors.

Data came from immunoSEQ multiplex PCR; TCRdb stores just in-frame clones and leaves some out. The data contain some 150,000 clones, roughly 89% of them singletons. Separate from the roughly 700-subject first cohort was the approximately 110-subject validation cohort, to which the donors belonged. Comment on this clone: Antigen unknown.

CDR1 is SQVTM and CDR2 is ANQGSEA in the germline V gene. CDR3 size: 14 residues. Unmatched junction bases numbered 11, after V lost 7 bases and J lost 4 bases. The sample comprised PBMCs. The sequence derives from a woman younger than 35 in good health and CMV-seropositive. The chain is built from TRBV29-1 and TRBJ1-2, with 8 bases fitting TRBD1. CDR3 region: CSASSGQGGYGYTF. CDR3 DNA: TGCAGCGCCTCATCAGGACAGGGAGGCTATGGCTACACCTTC.